These 20 T cell receptor beta chains originate from one sample sequenced in a study of identical twins. TCRdb fed the 5' RACE reads into MiXCR, producing one record per CDR3 protein. The repertoire includes 250,000 to 300,000 distinct CDR3 sequences, roughly 10% of them detected once, and about 7.1% sits in the top ten. These same data were also listed under a study on yellow fever vaccine responses in identical twins.

The specimen sequenced was CD8+ T cells sorted from blood. Receptor source: a woman between 18 and 29 years old in good health.

The genes are TRBV28 and TRBJ2-7, with D unresolved. CDR3 size: 14 residues. The germline V gene has CDR1 MDHEN and CDR2 SYDVKM. V was shortened by 0 bases and J by 0 bases, with 6 bases between the two germline ends. CDR3 region: CASSLWRSSYEQYF. The CDR3 region has the DNA TGTGCCAGCAGTTTATGGAGGAGCTCCTACGAGCAGTACTTC.

This clonotype appeared a few times. V gene TRBV25-1 combines with J gene TRBJ2-1; D tentatively fits TRBD1 or TRBD2 (5 bases each). The CDR3 length is 14 residues. Germline-derived CDR1 and CDR2 are MGHDK and SYGVNS. V lost 4 bases to trimming and J lost 4 bases, with 11 bases between them. CDR3 loop: CASSAPGRYNEQFF. The CDR3, as DNA: TGTGCCAGCAGTGCACCGGGACGATACAATGAGCAGTTCTTC.

This clonotype appeared many times. This chain uses TRBV7-2 with TRBJ2-5, with D possibly being TRBD1 (6 bases). V lost 2 bases and J lost 4, with 14 bases in between. Germline-derived CDR1 and CDR2 are SGHTA and FQGNSA. This CDR3 has 15 residues. In DNA form, the CDR3 reads TGTGCCAGCAGCTTATCAGGGGCAGGGTCAGAGACCCAGTACTTC. Protein product: CASSLSGAGSETQYF.

In the case of this clonotype: One junction end does not reproduce the germline sequence, and a read error may be involved. The rearrangement links TRBV6-2 or TRBV6-3 to TRBJ2-7, with D possibly TRBD1 on 6 matching bases. Per the germline V gene, CDR1 is MNHEY and CDR2 is SVGEGT. This CDR3 has 11 residues. The CDR3 protein is CASSYPGHHAF. The CDR3 nucleotides are TGTGCCAGCAGTTACCCGGGACACCACGCATTC.

This clonotype was seen ten or more times. The rearrangement joins TRBV24-1 to TRBJ2-1; the match to TRBD2 covers 10 bases. CDR3 size: 19 residues. Germline V gene lookup returns CDR1 KGHDR and CDR2 SFDVKD. V was pared by 0 bases and J by 4 bases, with 11 bases of the junction left unmatched. The CDR3 region has the DNA TGTGCCACCAGTGATTTGGAGCGGGGGGGCCTCAGCTCTTACAATGAGCAGTTCTTC. This translates into CATSDLERGGLSSYNEQFF.

This clonotype showed up just once. Possible read error: a much larger clone is one base away. V usage is TRBV12-3 or TRBV12-4 and J usage is TRBJ2-7; 11 bases align to TRBD1. Unmatched junction bases numbered 7, after V lost 5 bases and J lost 7 bases. The CDR3 extends over 14 amino acids. CDR3 DNA: TGTGCCAGCAGTCCTGGACAGGGGGCGGATGAGCAGTACTTC. Translating it yields CASSPGQGADEQYF.

This clonotype was observed at least ten times. The V and J genes are TRBV6-1 and TRBJ2-7; the D gene is possibly TRBD1 (6 bases). Trimming removed 3 bases at V and 7 bases at J, with 13 bases between. CDR3 length equals 13 residues. Looked up from germline, CDR1 is MNHNS and CDR2 is SASEGT. The CDR3 sequence is CASSEAGDGEQYF. For the CDR3, the DNA is TGTGCCAGCAGTGAGGCAGGGGATGGTGAGCAGTACTTC.

This clonotype was detected many times. V gene TRBV10-3 combines with J gene TRBJ2-3, with TRBD1 matching over 9 bases. CDR3 length: 17 residues. The trim removed 0 bases at V and 1 base at J, leaving 5 bases unmatched. Germline V gene lookup returns CDR1 ENHRY and CDR2 SYGVKD. The CDR3: CAISESTGGRGTDTQYF. In DNA form, the CDR3 reads TGTGCCATCAGTGAGTCAACAGGGGGCCGCGGCACAGATACGCAGTATTTT.

This clonotype has ten or more counts. The chain has TRBV28 and TRBJ2-3, with TRBD1 as a possible D gene (6 bases). Per the germline V gene, CDR1 is MDHEN and CDR2 is SYDVKM. Trimming took off 5 bases at V and 0 bases at J, with 9 bases between the two ends. The CDR3 extends over 14 amino acids. CDR3 sequence (DNA): TGTGCCAGCAGTATCACAGGGAGCACAGATACGCAGTATTTT. Amino acid sequence: CASSITGSTDTQYF.

This clonotype came up many times. V usage is TRBV30 and J usage is TRBJ2-1, with 11 positions matching TRBD2. The CDR3 contains 15 residues. Germline CDR1 and CDR2: GTSNPN and SVGIG (reference sequence). The junction had 6 bases not matched to a gene; V was cut back by 7 bases and J by 1 base. The CDR3, as DNA: TGTGCCTTGGGACTAGCGGCAATGTCCTACAATGAGCAGTTCTTC. This encodes CALGLAAMSYNEQFF.

This clonotype was detected a few times. The chain combines TRBV6-2 or TRBV6-3 with TRBJ2-7, with 8 bases identical to TRBD2. Unmatched junction bases numbered 5, after V lost 7 bases and J lost 3 bases. Per germline, CDR1 MNHEY and CDR2 SVGEGT. CDR3 size: 13 residues. DNA of the CDR3: TGTGCCAGCACTAAAAGCGGGAGCTACGAGCAGTACTTC. Amino acid sequence: CASTKSGSYEQYF.

The chain joins TRBV7-6 to TRBJ2-1; the D gene is possibly TRBD2 (7 bases). This CDR3 has 13 amino acids. The germline gives CDR1 SGHVS, CDR2 FNYEAQ. Trimming took off 5 bases at V and 8 bases at J, with 13 bases between the two ends. For the CDR3, the DNA is TGTGCCAGCAGCCGCGGGGGCTGGGATGAGCAGTTCTTC. Encoded protein: CASSRGGWDEQFF. The variable domain in full, with the rest retrieved from reference TRBV7-6 and TRBJ2-1, is GAGVSQSPRYKVTKRGQDVALRCDPISGHVSLYWYRQALGQGPEFLTYFNYEAQQDKSGLPNDRFSAERPEGSISTLTIQRTEQRDSAMYRCASSRGGWDEQFFGPGTRLTVL.

This clonotype turned up a few times. This chain uses TRBV27 with TRBJ2-5; D gene uncertain. This CDR3 is built from 13 residues. The V gene lost 6 bases and the J gene lost 7 bases, with 15 bases spanning the gap. Germline V gene lookup returns CDR1 MNHEY and CDR2 SMNVEV (reference sequence). CDR3 sequence reads: CASSERTTGTQYF. In DNA form, the CDR3 reads TGTGCCAGCAGCGAAAGAACTACGGGGACCCAGTACTTC.

This clonotype has ten or more counts. This rearrangement joins TRBV6-1 to TRBJ2-1; TRBD2 aligns across 8 bases. The germline V gene encodes CDR1 MNHNS and CDR2 SASEGT. This CDR3 is built from 14 residues. After removal of 6 bases from V and 3 bases from J, the junction contained 4 bases not matched to a gene. CDR3 protein: CASSPSGYYNEQFF. DNA for the CDR3: TGTGCCAGCAGCCCTAGCGGGTACTACAATGAGCAGTTCTTC.

J is TRBJ1-1 and V is TRBV10-2; the match to TRBD1 covers 9 bases. V lost 2 bases and J lost 9; bases outside the gene matches: 10. Looked up from germline, CDR1 is WSHSY and CDR2 is SAAADI. This CDR3 spans 15 amino acids. DNA for the CDR3: TGCGCCAGCAGTGAGGTGCCCGGGACAGGGATAAAAGCTTTCTTT. Translating gives CASSEVPGTGIKAFF.

This clonotype came up many times. The chain employs TRBV29-1 and TRBJ2-3; D is unclear. This CDR3 is built from 10 residues. The ends were cut back, 4 bases at V and 4 bases at J, with 3 bases in the middle. Germline CDR1 and CDR2: SQVTM and ANQGSEA. The CDR3 is CSVGSDTQYF. The CDR3 bases are TGCAGCGTTGGTTCAGATACGCAGTATTTT.

The CDR3 DNA follows: TGCGCCAGCAGCCAACCCTTGGGAACCGGGGAGCTGTTTTTT. This translates into CASSQPLGTGELFF. This rearrangement joins TRBV4-3 to TRBJ2-2; no clear D. V was pared by 2 bases and J by 5 bases, with 9 bases between. This CDR3 is 14 amino acids long. CDR1 and CDR2 from the germline V gene are LGHNA and YSLEER.

The CDR3 sequence is CASSKGDNQNIQYF. CDR3 nucleotides: TGTGCCAGCAGCAAAGGGGACAACCAAAACATTCAGTACTTC. The chain carries TRBV21-1 and TRBJ2-4; the table's D call, TRBD1, has no DNA check behind it. TRBV21-1 is recorded as a pseudogene. The CDR3 sequence is 14 residues long.

The chain employs TRBV27 and TRBJ2-7; D may be TRBD1 (5 bases). This CDR3 comprises 12 residues. Germline-derived CDR1 and CDR2 are MNHEY and SMNVEV (reference sequence). Trimming removed 6 bases from V and 3 bases from J, with 9 bases in between. The CDR3 nucleotides read TGTGCCAGCAGCGTAGGGGTCTACGAGCAGTACTTC. Residues: CASSVGVYEQYF.

This clonotype was observed at least ten times. This rearrangement joins TRBV10-3 to TRBJ2-3, with 9 bases that match TRBD1. Germline CDR1 and CDR2: ENHRY and SYGVKD. The V and J ends lost 4 bases and 7 bases, in that order; junction bases with no gene match: 6. The CDR3 is 14 amino acids. The CDR3 region is CAISATDRGHTQYF. For the CDR3, the DNA is TGTGCCATCAGTGCCACGGACAGGGGTCATACGCAGTATTTT.